This is a list of T cell receptor beta chains from one sample in a study of T cells in Graves' hyperthyroidism and ophthalmopathy. TCRdb reprocessed the multiplex PCR reads via MiXCR and lists one record per CDR3 protein. The sample has hundreds of thousands of distinct CDR3 sequences, roughly 13% seen once. Sequencing used blood. These receptors were taken from a woman aged 18-29 years with Graves' hyperthyroidism. Both conserved end residues are part of each CDR3.

v_gene: TRBV3-1
CDR3aa: CASSAGTGISGKKLFF

v_gene: TRBV14
CDR3aa: CASSQEWLGATDTQYF

v_gene: TRBV5-6
CDR3aa: CASSLVSGRDNEQFF

v_gene: TRBV4-1
CDR3aa: CASSPPGGTSGSREVNEQYF

v_gene: TRBV30
CDR3aa: CAWSGFEKLFF

v_gene: TRBV6-2/TRBV6-3
CDR3aa: CASCPGVWASGVSTDTQYF

v_gene: TRBV5-1
CDR3aa: CASSLPEGTLETQYF

v_gene: TRBV5-8
CDR3aa: CASSLGHANEQFF

v_gene: TRBV9
CDR3aa: CASSSEPAGVREQFF

v_gene: TRBV19
CDR3aa: CASRMTGSYEQYF

v_gene: TRBV14
CDR3aa: CASAGTSTYNEQFF

v_gene: TRBV27
CDR3aa: CASTPGPGPGNTIYF

v_gene: TRBV7-9
CDR3aa: CASSLAGTGERSPLHF

v_gene: TRBV27
CDR3aa: CASSRYEQYF

v_gene: TRBV19
CDR3aa: CASSGGTSYEQYF

v_gene: TRBV12-3/TRBV12-4
CDR3aa: CASSLGLAGRYTDTQYF

v_gene: TRBV29-1
CDR3aa: CSVQTGALNQPQHF

v_gene: TRBV10-3
CDR3aa: CASSTSGTDNEKLFF

v_gene: TRBV12-3/TRBV12-4
CDR3aa: CASSFGEYHNEQFF

v_gene: TRBV27
CDR3aa: CASSLFSGGGIIYGYTF